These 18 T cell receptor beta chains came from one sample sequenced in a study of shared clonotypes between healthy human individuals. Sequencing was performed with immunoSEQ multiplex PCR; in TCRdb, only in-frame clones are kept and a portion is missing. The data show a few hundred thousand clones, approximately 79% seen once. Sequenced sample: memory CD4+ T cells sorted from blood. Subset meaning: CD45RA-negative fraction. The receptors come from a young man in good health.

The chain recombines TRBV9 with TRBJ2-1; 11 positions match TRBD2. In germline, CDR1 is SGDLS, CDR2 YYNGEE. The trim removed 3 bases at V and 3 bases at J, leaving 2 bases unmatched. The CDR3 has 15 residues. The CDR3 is CASSGGTSGYNEQFF. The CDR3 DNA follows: TGTGCCAGCAGCGGCGGGACTAGCGGCTACAATGAGCAGTTCTTC.

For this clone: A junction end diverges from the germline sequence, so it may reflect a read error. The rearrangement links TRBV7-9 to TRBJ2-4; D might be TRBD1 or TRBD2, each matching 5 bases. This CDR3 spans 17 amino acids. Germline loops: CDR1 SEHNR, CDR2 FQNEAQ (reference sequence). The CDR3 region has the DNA TGTGCCAGCAGCCTAGCAGGGACGGAGCTAGCCAAAAACATTCAGTACTTC. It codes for CASSLAGTELAKNIQYF.

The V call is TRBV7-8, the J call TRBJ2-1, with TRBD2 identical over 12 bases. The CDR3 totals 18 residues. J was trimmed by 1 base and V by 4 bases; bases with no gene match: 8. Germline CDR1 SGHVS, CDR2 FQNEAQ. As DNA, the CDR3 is TGTGCCAGCAGCTGGATGACTAGCGGGGGAAGATCCTACAATGAGCAGTTCTTC. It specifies CASSWMTSGGRSYNEQFF. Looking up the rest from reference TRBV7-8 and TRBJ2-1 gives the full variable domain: GAGVSQSPRYKVAKRGQDVALRCDPISGHVSLFWYQQALGQGPEFLTYFQNEAQLDKSGLPSDRFFAERPEGSVSTLKIQRTQQEDSAVYLCASSWMTSGGRSYNEQFFGPGTRLTVL.

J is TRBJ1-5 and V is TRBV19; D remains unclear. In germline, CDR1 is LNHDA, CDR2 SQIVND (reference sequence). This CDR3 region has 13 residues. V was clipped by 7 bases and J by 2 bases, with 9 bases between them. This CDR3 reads CASNRQGNQPQHF. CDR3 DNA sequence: TGTGCCAGTAATCGGCAGGGCAATCAGCCCCAGCATTTT.

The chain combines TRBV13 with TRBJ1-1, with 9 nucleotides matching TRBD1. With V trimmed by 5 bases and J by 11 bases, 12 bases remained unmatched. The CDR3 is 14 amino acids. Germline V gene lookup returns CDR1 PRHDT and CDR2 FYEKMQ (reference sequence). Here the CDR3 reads CASSRGTGITRAFF. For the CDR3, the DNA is TGTGCCAGCAGCCGCGGGACAGGGATTACCCGGGCTTTCTTT.

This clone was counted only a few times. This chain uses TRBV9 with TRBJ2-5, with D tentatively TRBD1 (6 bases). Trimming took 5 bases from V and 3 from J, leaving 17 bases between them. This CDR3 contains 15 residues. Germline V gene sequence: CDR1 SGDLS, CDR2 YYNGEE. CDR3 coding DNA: TGTGCCAGCAGTCCAATAGGGGGTTGGGAAGAGACCCAGTACTTC. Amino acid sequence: CASSPIGGWEETQYF.

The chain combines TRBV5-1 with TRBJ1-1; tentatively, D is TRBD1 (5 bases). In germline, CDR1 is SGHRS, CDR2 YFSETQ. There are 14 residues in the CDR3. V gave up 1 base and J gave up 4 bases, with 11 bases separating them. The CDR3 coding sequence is TGCGCCAGCAGCTTGAGGGGAGGCGGCACTGAAGCTTTCTTT. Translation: CASSLRGGGTEAFF. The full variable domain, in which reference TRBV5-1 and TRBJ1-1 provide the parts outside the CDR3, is KAGVTQTPRYLIKTRGQQVTLSCSPISGHRSVSWYQQTPGQGLQFLFEYFSETQRNKGNFPGRFSGRQFSNSRSEMNVSTLELGDSALYLCASSLRGGGTEAFFGQGTRLTVV.

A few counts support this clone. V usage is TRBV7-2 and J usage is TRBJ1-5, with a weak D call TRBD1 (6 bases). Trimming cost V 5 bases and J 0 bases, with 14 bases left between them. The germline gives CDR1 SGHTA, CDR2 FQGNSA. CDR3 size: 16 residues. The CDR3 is CASSAYRDYSNQPQHF. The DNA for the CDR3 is TGTGCCAGCAGCGCGTACAGGGATTATAGCAATCAGCCCCAGCATTTT. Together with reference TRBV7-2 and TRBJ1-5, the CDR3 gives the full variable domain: GAGVSQSPSNKVTEKGKDVELRCDPISGHTALYWYRQSLGQGLEFLIYFQGNSAPDKSGLPSDRFSAERTGGSVSTLTIQRTQQEDSAVYLCASSAYRDYSNQPQHFGDGTRLSIL.

CDR3 coding DNA: TGTGCCAGCAGCCTAAGAGTGAATCAGCCCCAGCATTTT. It encodes CASSLRVNQPQHF. This chain uses TRBV5-5 with TRBJ1-5, with unresolved D. The CDR3 extends over 13 amino acids. The germline V gene encodes CDR1 SGHKS and CDR2 YYEKEE (reference sequence). With 4 bases removed from V and 4 bases from J, the gap between germline ends came to 9 bases.

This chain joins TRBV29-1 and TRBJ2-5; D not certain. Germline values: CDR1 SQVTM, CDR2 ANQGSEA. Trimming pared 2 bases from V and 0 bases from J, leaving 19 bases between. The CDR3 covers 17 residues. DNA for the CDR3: TGCAGCGTTGAATATTGGGCAGGCCGAAAGTACCAAGAGACCCAGTACTTC. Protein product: CSVEYWAGRKYQETQYF.

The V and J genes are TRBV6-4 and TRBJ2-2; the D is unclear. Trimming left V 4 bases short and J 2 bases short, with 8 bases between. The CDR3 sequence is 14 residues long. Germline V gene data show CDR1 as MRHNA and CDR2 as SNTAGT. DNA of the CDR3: TGTGCCAGCAGTGGTCTTTTTAACACCGGGGAGCTGTTTTTT. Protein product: CASSGLFNTGELFF.

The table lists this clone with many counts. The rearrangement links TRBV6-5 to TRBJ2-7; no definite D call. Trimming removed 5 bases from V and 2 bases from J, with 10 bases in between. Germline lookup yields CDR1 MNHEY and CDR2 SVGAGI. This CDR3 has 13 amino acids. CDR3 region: CASSNGLTYEQYF. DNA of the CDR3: TGTGCCAGCAGTAATGGTCTAACCTACGAGCAGTACTTC.

CDR3 residues: CASSEILAGEETQYF. The CDR3, as DNA: TGTGCCAGCAGTGAAATTCTAGCGGGAGAAGAGACCCAGTACTTC. V gene TRBV2 combines with J gene TRBJ2-5, with 10 bases identical to TRBD2. Trimming took 2 bases from V and 3 from J; bases not matched to a gene: 3. This CDR3 spans 15 amino acids. Germline CDR1 SNHLY, CDR2 FYNNEI.

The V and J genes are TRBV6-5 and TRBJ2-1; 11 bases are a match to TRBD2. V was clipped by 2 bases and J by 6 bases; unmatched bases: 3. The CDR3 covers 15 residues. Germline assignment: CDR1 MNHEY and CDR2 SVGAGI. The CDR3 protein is CASSYGTSGINEQFF. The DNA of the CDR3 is TGTGCCAGCAGTTACGGGACTAGCGGTATCAATGAGCAGTTCTTC.

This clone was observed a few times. The CDR3 DNA reads as TGTGCCAGCAGCCAAGATCAAAGTGCGGGGTACGAGCAGTACTTC. Translation: CASSQDQSAGYEQYF. V usage is TRBV4-2 and J usage is TRBJ2-7; tentatively, D is TRBD2 (6 bases). The CDR3 runs to 15 residues. The V end lost 0 bases, the J end lost 4 bases, and 13 bases lay between the germline ends. Germline CDR1 LGHNA, CDR2 YNFKEQ.

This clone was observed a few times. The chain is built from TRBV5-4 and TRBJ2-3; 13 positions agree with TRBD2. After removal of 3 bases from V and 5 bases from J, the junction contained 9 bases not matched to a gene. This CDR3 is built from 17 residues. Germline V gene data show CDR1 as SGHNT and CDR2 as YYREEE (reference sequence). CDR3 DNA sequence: TGTGCCAGCAGCTCCGGACTAGCGGGAGTAACCCGAGATACGCAGTATTTT. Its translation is CASSSGLAGVTRDTQYF.

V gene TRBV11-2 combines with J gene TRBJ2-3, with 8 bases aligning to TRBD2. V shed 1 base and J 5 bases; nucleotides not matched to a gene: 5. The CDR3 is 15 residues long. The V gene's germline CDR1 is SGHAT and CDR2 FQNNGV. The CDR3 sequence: CASSLVGLVGDTQYF. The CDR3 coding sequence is TGTGCCAGCAGCTTAGTGGGACTAGTGGGAGATACGCAGTATTTT.

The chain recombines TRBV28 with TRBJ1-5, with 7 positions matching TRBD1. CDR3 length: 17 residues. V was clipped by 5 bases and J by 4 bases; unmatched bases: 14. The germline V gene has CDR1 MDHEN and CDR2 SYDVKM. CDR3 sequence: CASSPTRGSGGNQPQHF. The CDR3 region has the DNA TGTGCCAGCAGTCCCACCAGGGGATCAGGGGGGAATCAGCCCCAGCATTTT.